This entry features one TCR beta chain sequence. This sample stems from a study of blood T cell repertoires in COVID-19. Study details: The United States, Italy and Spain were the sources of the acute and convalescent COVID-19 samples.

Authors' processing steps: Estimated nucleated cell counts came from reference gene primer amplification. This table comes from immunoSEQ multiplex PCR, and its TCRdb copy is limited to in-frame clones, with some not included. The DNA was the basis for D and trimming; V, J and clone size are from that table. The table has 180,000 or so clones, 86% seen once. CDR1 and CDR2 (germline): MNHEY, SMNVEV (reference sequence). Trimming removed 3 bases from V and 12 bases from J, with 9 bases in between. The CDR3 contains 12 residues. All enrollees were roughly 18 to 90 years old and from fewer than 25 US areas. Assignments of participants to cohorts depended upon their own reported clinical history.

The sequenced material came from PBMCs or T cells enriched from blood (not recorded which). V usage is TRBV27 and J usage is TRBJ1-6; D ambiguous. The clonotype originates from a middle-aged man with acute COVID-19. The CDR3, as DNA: TGTGCCAGCAGTTTGCTCCTCGGACCCCTCCACTTT. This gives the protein CASSLLLGPLHF.